This entry features one T cell receptor (beta chain) sequence. In the authors' methods: Cell counts per sample came from amplifying reference gene primers. TCRdb keeps only in-frame clones here, not all; method: immunoSEQ multiplex PCR. V and J calls and clone size are copied from that table; D and trimming were computed from the DNA. The sample has roughly 190,000 clones; about nine tenths are singletons. Trimming cost V 4 bases and J 5 bases; bases outside gene matches: 10. Germline V lookup: CDR1 KGHDR, CDR2 SFDVKD. The length of the CDR3 is 16 residues. This record comes from a study of blood T cell repertoires in COVID-19.

The chain couples TRBV24-1 to TRBJ2-3; 8 bases map to TRBD1. The sample consisted of peripheral blood. The receptor's source is a man aged 45 to 65 with acute or convalescent COVID-19. As DNA, the CDR3 is TGTGCCACCAGTGACCTCGACAGGGGCCTAGGAGATACGCAGTATTTT. Amino acids: CATSDLDRGLGDTQYF.